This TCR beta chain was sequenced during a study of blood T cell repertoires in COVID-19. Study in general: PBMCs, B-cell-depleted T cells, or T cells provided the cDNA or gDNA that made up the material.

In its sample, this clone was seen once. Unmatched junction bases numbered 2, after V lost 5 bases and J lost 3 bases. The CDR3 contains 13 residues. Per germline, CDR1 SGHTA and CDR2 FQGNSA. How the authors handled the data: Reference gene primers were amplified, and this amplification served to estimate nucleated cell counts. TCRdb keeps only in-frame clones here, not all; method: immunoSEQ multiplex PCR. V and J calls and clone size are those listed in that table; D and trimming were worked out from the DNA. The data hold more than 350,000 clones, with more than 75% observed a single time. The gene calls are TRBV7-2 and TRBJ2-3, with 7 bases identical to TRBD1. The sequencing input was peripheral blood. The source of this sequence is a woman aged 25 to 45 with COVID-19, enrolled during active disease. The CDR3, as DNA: TGTGCCAGCAGCCCCAGGGGGACAGATACGCAGTATTTT. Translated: CASSPRGTDTQYF.